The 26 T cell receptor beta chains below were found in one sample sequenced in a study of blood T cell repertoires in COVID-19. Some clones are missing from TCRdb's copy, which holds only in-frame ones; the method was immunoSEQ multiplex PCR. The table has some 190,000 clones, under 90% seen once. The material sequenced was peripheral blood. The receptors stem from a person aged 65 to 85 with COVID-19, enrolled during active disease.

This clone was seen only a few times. The CDR3 here is CASSQEVPGYGYTF. For the CDR3, the DNA is TGCGCCAGCAGCCAAGAAGTTCCGGGATATGGCTACACCTTC. This chain uses TRBV4-3 with TRBJ1-2; D gene unclear. The CDR3 sequence is 14 residues long. V lost 0 bases, J lost 5 bases, and 10 bases lay in between. The germline CDR1 and CDR2 sequences are LGHNA and YSLEER.

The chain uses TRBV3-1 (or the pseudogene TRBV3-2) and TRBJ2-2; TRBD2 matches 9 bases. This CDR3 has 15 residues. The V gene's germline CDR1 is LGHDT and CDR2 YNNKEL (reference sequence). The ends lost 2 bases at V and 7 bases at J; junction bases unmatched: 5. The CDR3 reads CASSQPGLAIGELFF. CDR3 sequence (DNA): TGTGCCAGCAGCCAACCGGGACTAGCCATCGGGGAGCTGTTTTTT.

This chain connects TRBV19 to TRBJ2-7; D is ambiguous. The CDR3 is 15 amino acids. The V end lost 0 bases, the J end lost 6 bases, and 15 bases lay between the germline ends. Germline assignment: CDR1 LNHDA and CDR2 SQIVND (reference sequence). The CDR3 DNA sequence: TGTGCCAGTAGTATAGATGGCAGGCCCCTGGGCGAGCAGTACTTC. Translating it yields CASSIDGRPLGEQYF.

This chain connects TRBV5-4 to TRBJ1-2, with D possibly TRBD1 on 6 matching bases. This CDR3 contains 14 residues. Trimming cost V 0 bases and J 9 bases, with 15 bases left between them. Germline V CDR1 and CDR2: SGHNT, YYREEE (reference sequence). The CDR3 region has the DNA TGTGCCAGCAGCTTGGGAGCAGGGGAAGTGAGCTACACCTTC. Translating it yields CASSLGAGEVSYTF.

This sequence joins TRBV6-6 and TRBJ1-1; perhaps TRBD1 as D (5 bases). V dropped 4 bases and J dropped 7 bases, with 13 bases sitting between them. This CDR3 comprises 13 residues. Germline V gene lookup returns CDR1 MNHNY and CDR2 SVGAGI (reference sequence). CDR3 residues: CASSFGTGIEAFF. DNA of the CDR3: TGTGCCAGCAGTTTTGGGACTGGTATTGAAGCTTTCTTT.

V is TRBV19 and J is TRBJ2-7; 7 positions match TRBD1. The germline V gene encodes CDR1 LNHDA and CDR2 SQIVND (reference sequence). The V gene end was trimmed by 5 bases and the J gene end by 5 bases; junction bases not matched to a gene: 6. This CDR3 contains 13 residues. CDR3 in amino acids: CASSLTGLNEQYF. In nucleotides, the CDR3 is TGTGCCAGTAGTCTGACAGGGCTCAACGAGCAGTACTTC.

The CDR3 DNA follows: TGTGCCAGTAGTACCGCCAGGACAGGTTACTCTGGGGCCAACGTCCTGACTTTC. This translates into CASSTARTGYSGANVLTF. The chain uses TRBV19 and TRBJ2-6, with 7 bases identical to TRBD1. The CDR3 is 18 residues long. The V gene's germline CDR1 is LNHDA and CDR2 SQIVND (reference sequence). The junction had 9 bases not matched to a gene; V was cut back by 4 bases and J by 0 bases.

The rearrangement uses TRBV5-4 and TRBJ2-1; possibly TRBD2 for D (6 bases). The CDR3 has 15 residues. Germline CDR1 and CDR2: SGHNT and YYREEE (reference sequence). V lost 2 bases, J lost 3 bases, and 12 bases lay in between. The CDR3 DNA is TGTGCCAGCAGCTTTCCCCGGGGGAACTACAATGAGCAGTTCTTC. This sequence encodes CASSFPRGNYNEQFF.

The CDR3 reads CASSGQGYAYEQYF. CDR3 nucleotide sequence: TGTGCCAGCAGCGGACAGGGGTATGCCTACGAGCAGTACTTC. The chain uses TRBV9 and TRBJ2-7; 8 nucleotides agree with TRBD1. Germline loops: CDR1 SGDLS, CDR2 YYNGEE. J lost 2 bases, V lost 3 bases, and 4 bases had no gene match. This CDR3 spans 14 amino acids.

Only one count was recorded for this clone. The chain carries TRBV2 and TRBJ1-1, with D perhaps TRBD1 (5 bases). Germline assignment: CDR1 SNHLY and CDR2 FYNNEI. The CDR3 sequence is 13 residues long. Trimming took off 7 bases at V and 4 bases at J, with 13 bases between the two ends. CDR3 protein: CASIGAGGTEAFF. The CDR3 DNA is TGTGCCAGCATTGGGGCCGGGGGCACTGAAGCTTTCTTT. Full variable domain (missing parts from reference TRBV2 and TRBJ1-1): EPEVTQTPSHQVTQMGQEVILRCVPISNHLYFYWYRQILGQKVEFLVSFYNNEISEKSEIFDDQFSVERPDGSNFTLKIRSTKLEDSAMYFCASIGAGGTEAFFGQGTRLTVV.

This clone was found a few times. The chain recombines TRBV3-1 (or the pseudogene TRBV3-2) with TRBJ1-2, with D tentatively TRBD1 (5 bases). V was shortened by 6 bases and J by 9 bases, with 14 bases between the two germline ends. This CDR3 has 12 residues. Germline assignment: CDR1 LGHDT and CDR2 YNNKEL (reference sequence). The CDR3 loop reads CASRLHGGSYTF. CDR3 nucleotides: TGTGCCAGCAGACTTCACGGGGGAAGCTACACCTTC.

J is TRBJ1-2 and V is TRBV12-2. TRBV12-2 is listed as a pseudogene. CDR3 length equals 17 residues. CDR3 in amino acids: CASRNPGGHRANYGYTF. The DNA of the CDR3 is TGTGCAAGTCGAAATCCCGGGGGTCACCGAGCTAACTATGGCTACACCTTC.

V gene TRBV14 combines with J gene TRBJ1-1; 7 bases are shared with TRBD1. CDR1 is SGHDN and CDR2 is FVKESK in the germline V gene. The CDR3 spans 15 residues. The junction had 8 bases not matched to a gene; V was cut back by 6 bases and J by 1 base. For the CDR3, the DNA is TGTGCCAGCAGAACCTCGACAGGGAGGAACACTGAAGCTTTCTTT. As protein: CASRTSTGRNTEAFF.

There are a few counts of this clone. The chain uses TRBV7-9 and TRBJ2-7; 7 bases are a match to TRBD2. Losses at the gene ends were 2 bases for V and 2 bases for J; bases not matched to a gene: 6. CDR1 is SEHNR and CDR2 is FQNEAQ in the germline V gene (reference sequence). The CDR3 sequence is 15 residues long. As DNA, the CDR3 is TGTGCCAGCAGCTTAAGCGGGACCGGTGCCTACGAGCAGTACTTC. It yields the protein CASSLSGTGAYEQYF.

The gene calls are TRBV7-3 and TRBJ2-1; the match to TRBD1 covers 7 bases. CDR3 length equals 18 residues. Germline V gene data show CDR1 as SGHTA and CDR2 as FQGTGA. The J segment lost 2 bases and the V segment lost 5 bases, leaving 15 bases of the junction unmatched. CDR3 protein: CASSLGFDRVGAYNEQFF. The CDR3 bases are TGTGCCAGCAGCCTCGGGTTCGACAGGGTAGGGGCCTACAATGAGCAGTTCTTC. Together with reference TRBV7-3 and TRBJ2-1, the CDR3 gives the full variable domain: GAGVSQTPSNKVTEKGKYVELRCDPISGHTALYWYRQSLGQGPEFLIYFQGTGAADDSGLPNDRFFAVRPEGSVSTLKIQRTERGDSAVYLCASSLGFDRVGAYNEQFFGPGTRLTVL.

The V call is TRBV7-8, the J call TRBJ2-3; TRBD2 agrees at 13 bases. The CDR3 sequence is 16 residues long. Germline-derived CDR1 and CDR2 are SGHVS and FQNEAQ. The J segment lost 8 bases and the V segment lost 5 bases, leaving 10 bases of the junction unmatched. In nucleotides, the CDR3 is TGTGCCAGCAGCCGAGAGGGACTAGCGGGATTGGGTACGCAGTATTTT. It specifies CASSREGLAGLGTQYF. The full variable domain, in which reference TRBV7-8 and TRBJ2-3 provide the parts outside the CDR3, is GAGVSQSPRYKVAKRGQDVALRCDPISGHVSLFWYQQALGQGPEFLTYFQNEAQLDKSGLPSDRFFAERPEGSVSTLKIQRTQQEDSAVYLCASSREGLAGLGTQYFGPGTRLTVL.

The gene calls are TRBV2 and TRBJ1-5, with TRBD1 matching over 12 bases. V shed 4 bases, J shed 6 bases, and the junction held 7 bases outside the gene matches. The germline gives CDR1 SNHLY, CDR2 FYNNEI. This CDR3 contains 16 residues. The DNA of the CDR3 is TGTGCCAGCAGTGTGGGGACAGGGGGCGGCGGTCAGCCCCAGCATTTT. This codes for CASSVGTGGGGQPQHF.

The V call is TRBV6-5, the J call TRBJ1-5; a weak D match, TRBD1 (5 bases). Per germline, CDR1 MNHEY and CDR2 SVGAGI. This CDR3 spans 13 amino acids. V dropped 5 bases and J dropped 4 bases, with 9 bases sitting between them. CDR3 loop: CASSPYRNQPQHF. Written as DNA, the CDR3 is TGTGCCAGCAGTCCCTACAGGAATCAGCCCCAGCATTTT.

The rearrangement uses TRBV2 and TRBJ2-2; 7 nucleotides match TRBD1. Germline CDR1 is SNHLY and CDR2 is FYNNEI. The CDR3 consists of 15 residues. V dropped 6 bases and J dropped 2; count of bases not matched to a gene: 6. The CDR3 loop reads CASRPGTVNTGELFF. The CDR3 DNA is TGTGCCAGCAGACCCGGGACAGTTAACACCGGGGAGCTGTTTTTT.

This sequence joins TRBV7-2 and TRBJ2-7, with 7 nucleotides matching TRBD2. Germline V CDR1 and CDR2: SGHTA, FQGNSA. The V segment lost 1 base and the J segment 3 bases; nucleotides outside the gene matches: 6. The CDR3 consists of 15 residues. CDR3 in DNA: TGTGCCAGCAGCTTAGATTCGGGGACTATCTACGAGCAGTACTTC. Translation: CASSLDSGTIYEQYF.

This CDR3 reads CASSAPTSGAQETQYF. The DNA of the CDR3 is TGTGCCAGCAGCGCTCCGACTAGCGGGGCCCAAGAGACCCAGTACTTC. This chain uses TRBV9 with TRBJ2-5; the match to TRBD2 covers 11 bases. The CDR3 consists of 16 residues. Germline lookup yields CDR1 SGDLS and CDR2 YYNGEE. The J segment lost 1 base and the V segment lost 3 bases, leaving 5 bases of the junction unmatched. The variable domain in full, completed from reference TRBV9 and TRBJ2-5, reads DSGVTQTPKHLITATGQRVTLRCSPRSGDLSVYWYQQSLDQGLQFLIQYYNGEERAKGNILERFSAQQFPDLHSELNLSSLELGDSALYFCASSAPTSGAQETQYFGPGTRLLVL.

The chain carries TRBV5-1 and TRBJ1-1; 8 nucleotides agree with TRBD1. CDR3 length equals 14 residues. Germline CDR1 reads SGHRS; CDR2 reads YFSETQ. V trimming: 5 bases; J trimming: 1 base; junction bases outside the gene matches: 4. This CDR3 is CASRSGTGNTEAFF. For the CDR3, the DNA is TGCGCCAGCAGGAGCGGGACAGGGAACACTGAAGCTTTCTTT.

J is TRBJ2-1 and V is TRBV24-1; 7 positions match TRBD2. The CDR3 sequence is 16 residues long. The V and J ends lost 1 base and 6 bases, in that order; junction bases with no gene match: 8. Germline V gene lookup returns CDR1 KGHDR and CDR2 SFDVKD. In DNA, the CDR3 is TGTGCCACCAGTGATTTCGGGCGGGAGTACGGCAATGAGCAGTTCTTC. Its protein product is CATSDFGREYGNEQFF.

CDR3 protein: CASSERGREKLFF. In nucleotides, the CDR3 is TGTGCCAGCAGTGAGAGGGGGCGGGAAAAACTGTTTTTT. J is TRBJ1-4 and V is TRBV25-1; 7 positions agree with TRBD1. With 3 bases clipped from V and 8 bases from J, the junction kept 3 bases outside the gene matches. The CDR3 has 13 amino acids. The germline V gene encodes CDR1 MGHDK and CDR2 SYGVNS.

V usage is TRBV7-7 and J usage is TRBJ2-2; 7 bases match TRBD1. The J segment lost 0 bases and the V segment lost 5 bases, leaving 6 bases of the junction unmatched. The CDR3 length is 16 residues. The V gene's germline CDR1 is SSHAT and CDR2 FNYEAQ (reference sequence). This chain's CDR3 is CASSPRTGSNTGELFF. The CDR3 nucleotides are TGTGCCAGCAGCCCGCGGACAGGTTCGAACACCGGGGAGCTGTTTTTT.

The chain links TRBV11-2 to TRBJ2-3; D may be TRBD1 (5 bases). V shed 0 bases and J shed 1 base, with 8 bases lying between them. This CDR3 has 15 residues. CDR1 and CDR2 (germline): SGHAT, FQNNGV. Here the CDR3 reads CASSLDQGGTDTQYF. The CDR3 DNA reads TGTGCCAGCAGCTTAGATCAAGGGGGCACAGATACGCAGTATTTT.